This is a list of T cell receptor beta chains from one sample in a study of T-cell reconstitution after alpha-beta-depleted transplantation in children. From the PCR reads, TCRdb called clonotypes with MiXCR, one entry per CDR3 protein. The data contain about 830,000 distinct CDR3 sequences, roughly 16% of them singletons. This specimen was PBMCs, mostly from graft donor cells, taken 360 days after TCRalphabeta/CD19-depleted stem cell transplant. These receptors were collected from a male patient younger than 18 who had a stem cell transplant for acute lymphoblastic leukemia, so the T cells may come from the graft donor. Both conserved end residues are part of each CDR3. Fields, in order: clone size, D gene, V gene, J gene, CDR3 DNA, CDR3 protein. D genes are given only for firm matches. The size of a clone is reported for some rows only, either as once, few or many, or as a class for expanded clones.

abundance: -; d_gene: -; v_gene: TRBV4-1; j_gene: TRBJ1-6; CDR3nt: TGCGCCAGCAGCCAAGGGGGGGACGGTTATTCACCCCTCCACTTT; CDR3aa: CASSQGGDGYSPLHF
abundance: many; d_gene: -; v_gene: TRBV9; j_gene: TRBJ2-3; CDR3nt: TGTGCCAGCAGCGTACTTAGTGCAGATACGCAGTATTTT; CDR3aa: CASSVLSADTQYF
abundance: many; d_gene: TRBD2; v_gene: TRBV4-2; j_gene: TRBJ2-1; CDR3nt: TGTGCCAGCACGCGGGTAGCGGGAGTACTGTTCTTC; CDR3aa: CASTRVAGVLFF
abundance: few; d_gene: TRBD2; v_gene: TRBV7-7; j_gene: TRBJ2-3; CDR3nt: TGTGCCAGCTGGGGGACTAGCGGGAGACTTGGGACAGATACGCAGTATTTT; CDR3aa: CASWGTSGRLGTDTQYF
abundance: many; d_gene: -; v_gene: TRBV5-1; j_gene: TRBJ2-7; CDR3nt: TGTGCCAGCAGCTTAGACCCCGGGGGCTCCTACGAGCAGTACTTC; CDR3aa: CASSLDPGGSYEQYF
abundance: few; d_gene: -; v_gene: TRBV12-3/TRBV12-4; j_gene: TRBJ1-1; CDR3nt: TGTGCCACCTTCTTAGGGGGAACCCGAGGAGCTTTCTTT; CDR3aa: CATFLGGTRGAFF
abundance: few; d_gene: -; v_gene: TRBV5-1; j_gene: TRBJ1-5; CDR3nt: TGCGCCAGCAGCTTCAGGGGAGATGAGCCCCAGCATTTT; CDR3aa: CASSFRGDEPQHF
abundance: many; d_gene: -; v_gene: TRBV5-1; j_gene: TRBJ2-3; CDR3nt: TGCGCCAGCAGCTTGGCCGTGGGGGCGCAGTATTTT; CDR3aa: CASSLAVGAQYF
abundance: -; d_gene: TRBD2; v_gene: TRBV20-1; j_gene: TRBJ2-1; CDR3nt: TGCAGTGCTAGGGTTGGGACTAGCGGGAGGGCCCTCGACCTAGGGCAGTTCTTC; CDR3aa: CSARVGTSGRALDLGQFF
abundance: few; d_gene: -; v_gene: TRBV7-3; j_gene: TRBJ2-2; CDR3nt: TGTGCCAGCAGACGGACGGAGACCGGGGAGCTGTTTTTT; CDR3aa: CASRRTETGELFF
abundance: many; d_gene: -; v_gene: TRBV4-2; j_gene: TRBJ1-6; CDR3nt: TGTGCCAGCAGCCAAGATCAGGCAGATAATTCACCCCTCCACTTT; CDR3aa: CASSQDQADNSPLHF
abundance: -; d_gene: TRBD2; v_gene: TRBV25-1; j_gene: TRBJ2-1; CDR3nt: TGTGCCAGCAGTGAATGGGCGGGAGTCGTCGGCAATGAGCAGTTCTTC; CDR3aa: CASSEWAGVVGNEQFF
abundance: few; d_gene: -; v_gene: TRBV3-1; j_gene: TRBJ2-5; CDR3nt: TGTGCCAGCAGCCAAGATTTGAGTCGGTTTGAGACCCAGTACTTC; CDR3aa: CASSQDLSRFETQYF
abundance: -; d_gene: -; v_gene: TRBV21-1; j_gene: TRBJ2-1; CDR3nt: TGTGCCAGCAGCAAATTCGATGGAGGGGATGAGCAGTTCTTC; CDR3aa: CASSKFDGGDEQFF
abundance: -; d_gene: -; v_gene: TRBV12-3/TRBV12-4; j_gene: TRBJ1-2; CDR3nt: TGTGCCAGCACTACAAACAGGGAGTTAGCTAACTATGGCTACACCTTC; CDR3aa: CASTTNRELANYGYTF
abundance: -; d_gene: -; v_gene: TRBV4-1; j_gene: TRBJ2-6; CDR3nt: TGCGCCAGCAGCCAGGGGTGGGGGGCCGGGGCCAACGTCCTGACTTTC; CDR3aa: CASSQGWGAGANVLTF
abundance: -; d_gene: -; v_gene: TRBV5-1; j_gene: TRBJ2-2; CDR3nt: TGCGCCAGCTGCGGGCAGTGGAACACCGGGGAGCTGTTTTTT; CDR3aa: CASCGQWNTGELFF
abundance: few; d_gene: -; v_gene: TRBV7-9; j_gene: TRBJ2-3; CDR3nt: TGTGCCAGCAGCCGTTCCCAGGGCGTGCAGGCGGCAGATACGCAGTATTTT; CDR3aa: CASSRSQGVQAADTQYF